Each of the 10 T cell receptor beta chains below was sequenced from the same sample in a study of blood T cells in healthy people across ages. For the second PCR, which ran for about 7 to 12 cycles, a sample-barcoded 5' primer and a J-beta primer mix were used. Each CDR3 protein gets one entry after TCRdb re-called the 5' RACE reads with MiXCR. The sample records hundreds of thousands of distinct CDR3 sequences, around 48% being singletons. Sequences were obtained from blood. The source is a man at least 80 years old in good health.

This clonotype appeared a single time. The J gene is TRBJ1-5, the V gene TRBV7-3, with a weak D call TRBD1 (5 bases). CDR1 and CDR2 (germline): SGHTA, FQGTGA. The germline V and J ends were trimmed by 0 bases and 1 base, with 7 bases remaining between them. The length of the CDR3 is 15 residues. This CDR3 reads CASSLTRDSNQPQHF. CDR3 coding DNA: TGTGCCAGCAGCTTAACCCGGGACAGCAATCAGCCCCAGCATTTT.

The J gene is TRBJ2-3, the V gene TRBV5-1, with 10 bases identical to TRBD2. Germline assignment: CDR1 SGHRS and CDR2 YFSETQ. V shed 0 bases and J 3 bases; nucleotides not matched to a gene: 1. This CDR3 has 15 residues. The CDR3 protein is CASSLDSGGTDTQYF. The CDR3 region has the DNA TGCGCCAGCAGCTTGGATAGCGGGGGGACAGATACGCAGTATTTT. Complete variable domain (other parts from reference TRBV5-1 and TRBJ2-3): KAGVTQTPRYLIKTRGQQVTLSCSPISGHRSVSWYQQTPGQGLQFLFEYFSETQRNKGNFPGRFSGRQFSNSRSEMNVSTLELGDSALYLCASSLDSGGTDTQYFGPGTRLTVL.

CDR3 sequence: CASSLLGLAGSGETQYF. Written as DNA, the CDR3 is TGTGCCAGCAGTTTATTGGGACTAGCGGGCTCCGGGGAGACCCAGTACTTC. The V call is TRBV28, the J call TRBJ2-5, with 12 bases matching TRBD2. With V trimmed by 1 base and J by 5 bases, 8 bases remained unmatched. This CDR3 is 17 amino acids long. Germline CDR1 and CDR2: MDHEN and SYDVKM.

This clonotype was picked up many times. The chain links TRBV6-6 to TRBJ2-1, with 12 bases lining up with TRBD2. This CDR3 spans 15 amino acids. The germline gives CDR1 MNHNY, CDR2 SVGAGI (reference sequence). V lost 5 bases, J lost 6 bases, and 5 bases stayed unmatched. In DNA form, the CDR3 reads TGTGCCAGCAGTCTGACTAGCGGGAGTTTCAATGAGCAGTTCTTC. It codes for CASSLTSGSFNEQFF.

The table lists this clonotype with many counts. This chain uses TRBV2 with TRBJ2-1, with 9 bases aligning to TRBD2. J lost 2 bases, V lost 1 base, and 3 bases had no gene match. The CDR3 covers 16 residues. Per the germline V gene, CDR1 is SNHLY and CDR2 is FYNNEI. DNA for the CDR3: TGTGCCAGCAGTGAAGGGGGCGGGGGGGCCTACAATGAGCAGTTCTTC. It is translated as CASSEGGGGAYNEQFF. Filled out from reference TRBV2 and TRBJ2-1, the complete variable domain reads EPEVTQTPSHQVTQMGQEVILRCVPISNHLYFYWYRQILGQKVEFLVSFYNNEISEKSEIFDDQFSVERPDGSNFTLKIRSTKLEDSAMYFCASSEGGGGAYNEQFFGPGTRLTVL.

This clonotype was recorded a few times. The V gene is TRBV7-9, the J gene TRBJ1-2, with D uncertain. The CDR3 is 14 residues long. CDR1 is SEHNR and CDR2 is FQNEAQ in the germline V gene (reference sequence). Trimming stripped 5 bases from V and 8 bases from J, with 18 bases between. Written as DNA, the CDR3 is TGTGCCAGCAGCCCGTCTGTCCCTTTATCGGGCTACACCTTC. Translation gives CASSPSVPLSGYTF.

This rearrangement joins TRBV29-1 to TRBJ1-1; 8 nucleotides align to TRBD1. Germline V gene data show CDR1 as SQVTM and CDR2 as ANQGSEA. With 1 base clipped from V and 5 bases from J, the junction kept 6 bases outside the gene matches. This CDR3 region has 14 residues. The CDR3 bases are TGCAGCGTTGAAGTGGCAGGGGGCGGAACTGAAGCTTTCTTT. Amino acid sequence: CSVEVAGGGTEAFF. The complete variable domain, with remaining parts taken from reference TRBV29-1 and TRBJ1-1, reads SAVISQKPSRDICQRGTSLTIQCQVDSQVTMMFWYRQQPGQSLTLIATANQGSEATYESGFVIDKFPISRPNLTFSTLTVSNMSPEDSSIYLCSVEVAGGGTEAFFGQGTRLTVV.

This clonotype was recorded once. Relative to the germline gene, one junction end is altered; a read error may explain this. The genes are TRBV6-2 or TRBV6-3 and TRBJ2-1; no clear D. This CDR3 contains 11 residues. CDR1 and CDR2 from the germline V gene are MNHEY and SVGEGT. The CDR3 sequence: CVSTGYNEQFF. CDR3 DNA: TGTGTCAGCACGGGTTACAATGAGCAGTTCTTC.

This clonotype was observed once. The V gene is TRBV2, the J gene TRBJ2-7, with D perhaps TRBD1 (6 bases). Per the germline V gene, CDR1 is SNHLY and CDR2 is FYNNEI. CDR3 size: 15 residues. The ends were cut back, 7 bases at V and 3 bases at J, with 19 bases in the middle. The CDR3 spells CASKVEARGIYEQYF. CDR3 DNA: TGTGCCAGCAAAGTTGAGGCCAGGGGAATCTACGAGCAGTACTTC.

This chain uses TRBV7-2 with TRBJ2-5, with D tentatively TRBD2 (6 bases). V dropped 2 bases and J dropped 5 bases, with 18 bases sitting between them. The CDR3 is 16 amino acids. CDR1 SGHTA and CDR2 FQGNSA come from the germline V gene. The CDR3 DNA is TGTGCCAGCAGCTTAACGGGACTTACGTCAGGGGAGACCCAGTACTTC. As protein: CASSLTGLTSGETQYF.